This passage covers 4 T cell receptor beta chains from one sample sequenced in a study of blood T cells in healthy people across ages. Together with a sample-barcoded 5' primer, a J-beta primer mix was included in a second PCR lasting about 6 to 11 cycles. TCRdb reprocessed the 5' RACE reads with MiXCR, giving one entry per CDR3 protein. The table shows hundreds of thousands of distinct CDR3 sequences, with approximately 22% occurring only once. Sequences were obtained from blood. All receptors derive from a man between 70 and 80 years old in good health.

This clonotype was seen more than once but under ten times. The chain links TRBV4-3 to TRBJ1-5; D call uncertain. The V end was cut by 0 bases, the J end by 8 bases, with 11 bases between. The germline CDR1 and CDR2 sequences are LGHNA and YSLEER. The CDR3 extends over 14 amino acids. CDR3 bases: TGCGCCAGCAGCCAAGATCAAGGGTTTAAGCCCCAGCATTTT. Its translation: CASSQDQGFKPQHF.

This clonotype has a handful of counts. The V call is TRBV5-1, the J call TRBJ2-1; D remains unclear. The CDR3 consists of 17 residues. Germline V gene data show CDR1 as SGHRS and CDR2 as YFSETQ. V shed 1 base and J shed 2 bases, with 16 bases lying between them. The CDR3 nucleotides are TGCGCCAGCAGCTTGAATTGGGGTGCCCCACCCTACAATGAGCAGTTCTTC. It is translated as CASSLNWGAPPYNEQFF.

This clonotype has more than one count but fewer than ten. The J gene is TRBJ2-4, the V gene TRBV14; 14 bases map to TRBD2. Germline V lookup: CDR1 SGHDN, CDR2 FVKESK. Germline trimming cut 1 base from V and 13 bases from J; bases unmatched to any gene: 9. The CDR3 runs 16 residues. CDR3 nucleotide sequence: TGTGCCAGCAGCCAAGTAGAGGGACTAGCGGGGGTTCTCCAGTACTTC. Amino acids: CASSQVEGLAGVLQYF. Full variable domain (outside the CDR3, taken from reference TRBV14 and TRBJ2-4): EAGVTQFPSHSVIEKGQTVTLRCDPISGHDNLYWYRRVMGKEIKFLLHFVKESKQDESGMPNNRFLAERTGGTYSTLKVQPAELEDSGVYFCASSQVEGLAGVLQYFGAGTRLSVL.

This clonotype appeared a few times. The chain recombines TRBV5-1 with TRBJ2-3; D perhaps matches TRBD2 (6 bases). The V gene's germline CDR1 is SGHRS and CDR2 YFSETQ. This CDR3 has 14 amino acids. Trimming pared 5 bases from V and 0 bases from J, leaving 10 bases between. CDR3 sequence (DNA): TGCGCCAGCAGACGAGGACTAAGCACAGATACGCAGTATTTT. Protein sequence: CASRRGLSTDTQYF.